The source of this T cell receptor beta chain is a study of blood T cells in healthy people across ages. Turning to the study itself: About one barcoded beta molecule per two T cells was the capture yield of template switching. General study points: Roughly linear age-related decline in beta diversity appeared, significant by age approximately 43. The study found more naive CD4+ cells and higher diversity in long-lived than aged donors.

For the second PCR, which ran for roughly 7 to 11 cycles, a sample-barcoded 5' primer and a J-beta primer mix were used. TCRdb independently ran MiXCR on the 5' RACE reads; one entry per CDR3 protein. The top ten clones hold 25% to 35% of a sample with around 650,000 distinct CDR3 sequences, around 41% of them seen once. The V gene's germline CDR1 is SNHLY and CDR2 FYNNEI. This CDR3 contains 14 residues. With V trimmed by 5 bases and J by 6 bases, 6 bases remained unmatched. As for this clonotype: Its antigen is as yet unknown.

Those donating, healthy Caucasian individuals from Russia, were aged 6 to 90. The chain couples TRBV2 to TRBJ2-2; 7 bases are a match to TRBD1. Sequenced input: blood. The clonotype comes from a man older than 75 in good health. The CDR3 region has the DNA TGTGCCAGCAGTTCACAGGGGTACCCCGGGGAGCTGTTTTTT. This sequence encodes CASSSQGYPGELFF.